The present T cell receptor (beta chain) was sequenced within a study of blood T cells in healthy people across ages. A second roughly 6 to 11 cycle PCR used barcoded and J-beta primers. TCRdb recomputed calls from the 5' RACE reads with MiXCR, one row per CDR3 protein. The repertoire has about 640,000 distinct CDR3 sequences, around 54% of them found once; the top ten carry over 30%. Germline V gene sequence: CDR1 MGHRA, CDR2 YSYEKL. Trimming shortened V by 1 base and J by 8 bases, and 15 bases separated the two germline ends. The CDR3 is 15 amino acids. This sequence originates from a man in his sixties in good health. The chain has TRBV4-1 and TRBJ2-1, with TRBD1 as a possible D gene (5 bases). Sequencing input: blood. The CDR3 region has the DNA TGCGCCAGCAGCCAAGTCCAGCTCAGGGTCTATGAGCAGTTCTTC. This encodes CASSQVQLRVYEQFF.